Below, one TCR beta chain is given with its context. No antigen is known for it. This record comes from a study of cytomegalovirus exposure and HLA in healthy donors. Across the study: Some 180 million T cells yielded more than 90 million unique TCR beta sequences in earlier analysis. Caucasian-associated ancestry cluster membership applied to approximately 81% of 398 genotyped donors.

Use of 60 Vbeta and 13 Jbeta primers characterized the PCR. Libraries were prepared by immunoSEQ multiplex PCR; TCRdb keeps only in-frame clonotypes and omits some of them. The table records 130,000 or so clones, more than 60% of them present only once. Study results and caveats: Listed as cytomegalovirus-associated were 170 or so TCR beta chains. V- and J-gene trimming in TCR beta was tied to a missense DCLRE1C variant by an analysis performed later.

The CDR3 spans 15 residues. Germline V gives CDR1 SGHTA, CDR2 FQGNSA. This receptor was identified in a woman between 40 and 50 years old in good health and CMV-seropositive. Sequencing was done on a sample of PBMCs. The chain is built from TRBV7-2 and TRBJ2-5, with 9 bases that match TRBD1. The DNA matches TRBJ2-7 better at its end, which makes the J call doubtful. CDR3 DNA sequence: TGTGCCAGCACCCCATGGGGGACAGGGACCGGCGAGCAGTACTTC. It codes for CASTPWGTGTGEQYF.